Presented here are 28 T cell receptor beta chains from one specimen sequenced in a study of prognosis after radiotherapy for stage I lung cancer. Genomic DNA was the source, and TCR beta CDR3 was amplified from it by two-round multiplex PCR. Every TRBV and TRBJ gene had its own specific primer in first-round PCR. TCRdb called the multiplex PCR reads again in MiXCR, with one record for every CDR3 protein. The data contain more than 15,000 distinct CDR3 sequences, about 43% of them seen just once; the ten biggest clones take up roughly 45%. This material consisted of PBMCs, taken before or after stereotactic body radiation therapy (not recorded which). Receptor source: a donor over 45 with non-small cell lung cancer.

In the case of this clonotype: No conserved phenylalanine or tryptophan ends this CDR3, so it is likely a read error. The DNA is omitted, as the CDR3 cannot be located on it reliably, and the CDR3 follows TCRdb's listing. This chain links TRBV7-9 with TRBJ1-6. The CDR3 sequence runs 14 residues, both termini included. Germline assignment: CDR1 SEHNR and CDR2 FQNEAQ (reference sequence). This chain's CDR3 is CASTSQSDNSPLQS.

The chain links TRBV9 to TRBJ2-3, with 9 bases that match TRBD1. CDR1 is SGDLS, CDR2 YYNGEE, per germline. V gave up 3 bases and J gave up 1 base; unmatched junction bases: 6. The CDR3 totals 16 residues. The CDR3 region has the DNA TGTGCCAGCAGCGAGGGACAGGGAACGGGCACAGATACGCAGTATTTT. Translated, it gives CASSEGQGTGTDTQYF.

This clonotype was recorded a few times. A much larger clone differs by one base, so this may be a read error. The chain recombines TRBV20-1 with TRBJ1-1; TRBD1 aligns across 7 bases. The V gene's germline CDR1 is DFQATT and CDR2 SNEGSKA (reference sequence). The CDR3 runs to 13 residues. The trim removed 5 bases at V and 4 bases at J, leaving 7 bases unmatched. The CDR3 protein is CSAGLAGGTEAFF. The CDR3 nucleotides are TGCAGTGCTGGACTTGCAGGGGGCACTGAAGCTTTCTTT.

Concerning this clonotype itself: A far bigger clonotype differs at one base, so this is likely a read error. The chain employs TRBV6-4 and TRBJ2-7; D is uncertain. In germline, CDR1 is MRHNA, CDR2 SNTAGT. This CDR3 comprises 14 residues. Trimming pared 3 bases from V and 2 bases from J, leaving 11 bases between. This chain's CDR3 is CASSESIGPYEQYF. Written as DNA, the CDR3 is TGTGCCAGCAGTGAGTCTATCGGGCCCTACGAGCAGTACTTC.

This clonotype showed up many times. V is TRBV7-8 and J is TRBJ2-1; TRBD2 matches at 12 bases. Germline CDR1 and CDR2: SGHVS and FQNEAQ. V was clipped by 2 bases and J by 4 bases; unmatched bases: 3. This CDR3 region has 16 residues. The CDR3 sequence: CASSLLAGGLYNEQFF. In nucleotides, the CDR3 is TGTGCCAGCAGCTTACTAGCGGGAGGGTTGTACAATGAGCAGTTCTTC.

With respect to this clonotype: Since a far larger clone is one base different, this is likely a read error. The rearrangement joins TRBV28 to TRBJ2-4, with TRBD1 as a possible D gene (6 bases). The ends were cut back, 6 bases at V and 12 bases at J, with 18 bases in the middle. Germline V gives CDR1 MDHEN, CDR2 SYDVKM. CDR3 length: 13 residues. In DNA, the CDR3 is TGTGCCAGCAGATCCGGACAGTCGAACCATCAGTACTTC. This sequence encodes CASRSGQSNHQYF.

Note on this clonotype: The CDR3 ends on some other residue instead of the conserved phenylalanine or tryptophan, so this is likely a read error. The V gene is TRBV12-3 or TRBV12-4, the J gene TRBJ2-1, with 11 positions matching TRBD2. J gave up 10 bases and V 6 bases, and 8 bases lay outside the gene matches. The CDR3 sequence is 14 residues long. The CDR3 DNA reads TGTGCCAGCAGCCATAGCGGGGGGGACCGAGAGCAGTTCTTG. The encoded protein is CASSHSGGDREQFL.

About this clonotype itself: A far larger clone is only one base removed, so a read error is likely. This chain links TRBV6-5 with TRBJ1-3; the D gene is possibly TRBD1 (5 bases). Trimming removed 7 bases from V and 0 bases from J, with 13 bases in between. CDR1 and CDR2 (germline): MNHEY, SVGAGI. This CDR3 contains 15 residues. The CDR3 sequence is CASIRAEYSGNTIYF. The CDR3 DNA reads TGTGCCAGCATCAGGGCCGAATACTCTGGAAACACCATATATTTT.

This clonotype was observed at least ten times. This rearrangement joins TRBV11-2 to TRBJ2-3; D perhaps matches TRBD2 (6 bases). Germline CDR1 SGHAT, CDR2 FQNNGV. Trimming left V 1 base short and J 5 bases short, with 13 bases between. The length of the CDR3 is 15 residues. In DNA, the CDR3 is TGTGCCAGCAGCTTAGTATCGGGAGTTAAAGATACGCAGTATTTT. Translating gives CASSLVSGVKDTQYF.

The CDR3 DNA sequence: TGCAGCGTTGGGGGGGGCCTTTGGGGCGGGGAGCTGTTTTTT. The encoded protein is CSVGGGLWGGELFF. The V call is TRBV29-1, the J call TRBJ2-2; D might be TRBD2 (7 bases). V shed 4 bases and J shed 7 bases, with 16 bases lying between them. This CDR3 is 14 amino acids long. Per germline, CDR1 SQVTM and CDR2 ANQGSEA.

The sample holds many counts of this clonotype. One base away lies a much larger clone, so this may be a sequencing read error. The chain couples TRBV6-1 to TRBJ2-2; maybe TRBD1 (6 bases). Between the trimmed V and J ends, which lost 6 bases and 2 bases, there was a span of 16 bases. The CDR3 is 16 amino acids. Germline CDR1 reads MNHNS; CDR2 reads SASEGT. The CDR3 is CASRGVRGYNTGELFF. Written as DNA, the CDR3 is TGTGCCAGCAGGGGGGTGAGGGGGTATAACACCGGGGAGCTGTTTTTT.

This clonotype was counted many times. V gene TRBV14 combines with J gene TRBJ1-6, with TRBD1 matching over 9 bases. Germline V gene sequence: CDR1 SGHDN, CDR2 FVKESK. V gave up 0 bases and J gave up 3 bases; unmatched junction bases: 3. The CDR3 is made up of 17 amino acids. In DNA, the CDR3 is TGTGCCAGCAGCCAAGAGACAGGGGGTGTCTATAATTCACCCCTCCACTTT. As protein: CASSQETGGVYNSPLHF.

This clonotype has ten or more counts. V usage is TRBV19 and J usage is TRBJ1-3, with 9 bases aligning to TRBD1. The junction had 9 bases not matched to a gene; V was cut back by 6 bases and J by 0 bases. The CDR3 contains 17 residues. CDR1 and CDR2 from the germline V gene are LNHDA and SQIVND (reference sequence). This CDR3 reads CASRRMGQGISGNTIYF. In nucleotides, the CDR3 is TGTGCCAGTAGAAGAATGGGACAGGGTATCTCTGGAAACACCATATATTTT.

This clonotype was observed a single time. This chain uses TRBV2 with TRBJ1-2; D ambiguous. CDR1 and CDR2 from the germline V gene are SNHLY and FYNNEI. Trimming cost V 8 bases and J 2 bases, with 12 bases left between them. The CDR3 spans 13 residues. In DNA form, the CDR3 reads TGTGCCAGCCTAATGTCCAGGAACTATGGCTACACCTTC. Protein product: CASLMSRNYGYTF.

This clonotype has only a few counts. The genes are TRBV6-1 and TRBJ2-1, with 11 bases fitting TRBD2. Per germline, CDR1 MNHNS and CDR2 SASEGT. V lost 4 bases to trimming and J lost 9 bases; unmatched junction nucleotides: 8. The CDR3 has 15 amino acids. CDR3 in amino acids: CASSVTSGSNGEQFF. CDR3 nucleotide sequence: TGTGCCAGCAGTGTCACTAGCGGGAGTAATGGTGAGCAGTTCTTC.

In the case of this clonotype: A read error likely explains this, since a far larger clone differs by one base. The chain couples TRBV6-2 or TRBV6-3 to TRBJ2-5; D ambiguous. CDR1 MNHEY and CDR2 SVGEGT come from the germline V gene. V lost 6 bases and J lost 3, with 11 bases in between. This CDR3 contains 13 residues. The CDR3 reads CASSPDVKETQYF. CDR3 DNA: TGTGCCAGCAGCCCGGACGTGAAAGAGACCCAGTACTTC.

Ten or more counts support this clonotype. The chain links TRBV6-1 to TRBJ1-5; D not resolved. V lost 6 bases, J lost 5 bases, and 26 bases lay in between. The CDR3 covers 18 residues. The V gene's germline CDR1 is MNHNS and CDR2 SASEGT. CDR3 region: CASSKDPSGLKRDQPQHF. CDR3 in DNA: TGTGCCAGCAGCAAGGATCCCTCCGGACTCAAGAGGGATCAGCCCCAGCATTTT.

This chain joins TRBV11-3 and TRBJ2-3; D possibly corresponds to TRBD2 (7 bases). Trimming took 2 bases from V and 6 from J, leaving 15 bases between them. Germline V gene sequence: CDR1 SGHNT, CDR2 YENEEA. This CDR3 is 15 amino acids long. The CDR3 loop reads CASSLPGGGVDTQYF. CDR3 sequence (DNA): TGTGCCAGCAGCTTACCAGGCGGGGGCGTGGATACGCAGTATTTT. The full variable domain, completed using reference TRBV11-3 and TRBJ2-3, is EAGVVQSPRYKIIEKKQPVAFWCNPISGHNTLYWYLQNLGQGPELLIRYENEEAVDDSQLPKDRFSAERLKGVDSTLKIQPAELGDSAVYLCASSLPGGGVDTQYFGPGTRLTVL.

This clonotype has only one observation. The chain joins TRBV20-1 to TRBJ1-2; no definite D call. CDR1 is DFQATT, CDR2 SNEGSKA, per germline (reference sequence). The length of the CDR3 is 15 residues. Trimming removed 6 bases at V and 5 bases at J, with 22 bases between. This CDR3 reads CSAPAHDPVVYGYTF. The CDR3 DNA reads as TGCAGTGCGCCGGCCCACGACCCCGTCGTTTATGGCTACACCTTC.

This chain uses TRBV2 with TRBJ1-2; possible D gene TRBD1, 5 bases. Germline CDR1 and CDR2: SNHLY and FYNNEI. With 4 bases removed from V and 6 bases from J, the gap between germline ends came to 9 bases. The CDR3 loop spans 12 amino acids. The CDR3 coding sequence is TGTGCCAGCAGTGCGGACATTAATGGCTACACCTTC. This codes for CASSADINGYTF.

This clonotype came up many times. The V and J genes are TRBV3-1 and TRBJ2-3; D is undetermined. V lost 4 bases and J lost 5, with 13 bases in between. Per the germline V gene, CDR1 is LGHDT and CDR2 is YNNKEL (reference sequence). The length of the CDR3 is 14 residues. The CDR3 protein is CASSPSFSGDTQYF. The CDR3 DNA reads TGTGCCAGCAGCCCTTCGTTTTCTGGAGATACGCAGTATTTT.

Many counts were recorded for this clonotype. The rearrangement uses TRBV4-1 and TRBJ2-3, with D possibly matching TRBD1 (5 bases). The CDR3 totals 17 residues. The germline V and J ends were trimmed by 0 bases and 2 bases, with 15 bases remaining between them. Germline V CDR1 and CDR2: MGHRA, YSYEKL. CDR3 loop: CASSQDFTGLYTDTQYF. The CDR3 DNA is TGCGCCAGCAGCCAAGATTTTACAGGCCTTTACACAGATACGCAGTATTTT.

This clonotype was detected ten times or more. The V gene is TRBV6-4, the J gene TRBJ1-1; D not resolved. Trimming took off 7 bases at V and 4 bases at J, with 13 bases between the two ends. This CDR3 is built from 13 residues. From germline, CDR1 is MRHNA and CDR2 SNTAGT. Here the CDR3 DNA reads TGTGCCAGCACCCCCCCGGGGAGCACTGAAGCTTTCTTT. This translates into CASTPPGSTEAFF.

The table lists this clonotype with many counts. The chain joins TRBV19 to TRBJ1-1; TRBD1 might be the D (5 bases). This CDR3 spans 14 amino acids. V was trimmed by 3 bases and J by 4 bases, leaving 12 bases between them. Germline assignment: CDR1 LNHDA and CDR2 SQIVND (reference sequence). For the CDR3, the DNA is TGTGCCAGTAGTATCGGCAGGGTCGGCACTGAAGCTTTCTTT. Translating gives CASSIGRVGTEAFF.

This clonotype was detected ten times or more. The chain joins TRBV3-1 to TRBJ1-1, with D unresolved. The V end was cut by 0 bases, the J end by 8 bases, with 7 bases between. This CDR3 contains 12 residues. In germline, CDR1 is LGHDT, CDR2 YNNKEL (reference sequence). CDR3 residues: CASSQDRREAFF. For the CDR3, the DNA is TGTGCCAGCAGCCAAGATAGACGGGAAGCTTTCTTT.

This clonotype was picked up many times. This chain uses TRBV25-1 with TRBJ1-4; 8 nucleotides agree with TRBD1. Germline V lookup: CDR1 MGHDK, CDR2 SYGVNS. The CDR3 runs 15 residues. V lost 4 bases and J lost 8; bases outside the gene matches: 9. CDR3 sequence reads: CASSAVTGEKEKLFF. CDR3 DNA: TGTGCCAGCAGTGCTGTGACAGGGGAAAAGGAAAAACTGTTTTTT.

The chain joins TRBV5-1 to TRBJ2-1; 11 positions match TRBD2. Germline V lookup: CDR1 SGHRS, CDR2 YFSETQ. The CDR3 length is 16 residues. Losses at the gene ends were 2 bases for V and 2 bases for J; bases not matched to a gene: 3. For the CDR3, the DNA is TGCGCCAGCAGCTTACCGGGACTAGCGGCCTACAATGAGCAGTTCTTC. Protein: CASSLPGLAAYNEQFF.

This clonotype has a count of ten or more. The rearrangement links TRBV11-3 to TRBJ2-5, with D possibly matching TRBD2 (6 bases). Germline CDR1 reads SGHNT; CDR2 reads YENEEA. CDR3 size: 15 residues. The V and J ends lost 0 bases and 2 bases respectively, with 10 bases between them. The CDR3 is CASSLDGGKQETQYF. Here the CDR3 DNA reads TGTGCCAGCAGCTTAGATGGCGGGAAACAAGAGACCCAGTACTTC.